Below are 18 T cell receptor beta chains sequenced from a single sample in a study of shared clonotypes between healthy human individuals. TCRdb keeps only in-frame clones here, not all; method: immunoSEQ multiplex PCR. Of a few million clones listed, 90% to 96% were seen once; the top ten hold approximately 0.13%. Sequencing input: naive CD4+ T cells sorted from blood. Subset: CD45RA+ positively selected. The receptors shown here come from a young man in good health.

This chain links TRBV11-3 with TRBJ2-5; TRBD1 aligns across 8 bases. The CDR3 extends over 16 amino acids. CDR1 SGHNT and CDR2 YENEEA come from the germline V gene. After removal of 3 bases from V and 1 base from J, the junction contained 7 bases not matched to a gene. Here the CDR3 reads CASSFGGTGVQETQYF. The DNA of the CDR3 is TGTGCCAGCAGCTTTGGGGGGACAGGAGTCCAAGAGACCCAGTACTTC.

The chain employs TRBV28 and TRBJ1-2; perhaps TRBD1 as D (6 bases). Germline V lookup: CDR1 MDHEN, CDR2 SYDVKM. V lost 8 bases and J 0 bases, leaving 13 bases between the germline ends. The CDR3 has 14 amino acids. The CDR3 is CASLVGGSNYGYTF. For the CDR3, the DNA is TGTGCCAGCCTGGTAGGGGGATCTAACTATGGCTACACCTTC.

The genes are TRBV10-3 and TRBJ2-3; 10 bases line up with TRBD1. Per the germline V gene, CDR1 is ENHRY and CDR2 is SYGVKD. The CDR3 has 14 amino acids. The ends lost 6 bases at V and 5 bases at J; junction bases unmatched: 5. Here the CDR3 reads CAIRGQGRIDTQYF. The CDR3 DNA follows: TGTGCCATCAGGGGACAGGGGAGGATAGATACGCAGTATTTT.

V is TRBV6-1 and J is TRBJ2-5; 13 bases are a match to TRBD2. With V trimmed by 6 bases and J by 7 bases, 11 bases remained unmatched. The CDR3 is made up of 16 amino acids. CDR1 is MNHNS and CDR2 is SASEGT in the germline V gene. CDR3 region: CASSELAGGPGATQYF. In nucleotides, the CDR3 is TGTGCCAGCAGCGAACTAGCGGGAGGGCCGGGAGCGACCCAGTACTTC.

A note on this clone: Other DNA variants within this sample encode the same CDR3. CDR3 region: CAWRRGGTDTQYF. The CDR3 DNA reads as TGTGCCTGGAGACGGGGGGGCACAGATACGCAGTATTTT. This chain joins TRBV30 and TRBJ2-3; 7 positions agree with TRBD2. J gave up 1 base and V 3 bases, and 1 base lay outside the gene matches. The V gene's germline CDR1 is GTSNPN and CDR2 SVGIG (reference sequence). The CDR3 consists of 13 residues.

Only one count was recorded for this clone. The rearrangement links TRBV5-6 to TRBJ1-4; D is perhaps TRBD1 (6 bases). Deletions cut 7 bases from V and 8 bases from J, with 24 bases between. The CDR3 spans 16 residues. Germline V lookup: CDR1 SGHDT, CDR2 YYEEEE. The CDR3 here is CASQKQGESLGEKLFF. CDR3 sequence (DNA): TGTGCCAGCCAGAAACAGGGCGAGAGCCTAGGGGAAAAACTGTTTTTT. Supplemented by reference TRBV5-6 and TRBJ1-4, the full variable domain reads DAGVTQSPTHLIKTRGQQVTLRCSPKSGHDTVSWYQQALGQGPQFIFQYYEEEERQRGNFPDRFSGHQFPNYSSELNVNALLLGDSALYLCASQKQGESLGEKLFFGSGTQLSVL.

The V and J genes are TRBV7-9 and TRBJ2-7, with D uncertain. Germline loops: CDR1 SEHNR, CDR2 FQNEAQ (reference sequence). The CDR3 length is 14 residues. V lost 3 bases to trimming and J lost 2 bases, with 11 bases between them. CDR3 loop: CASSLLQATYEQYF. Here the CDR3 DNA reads TGTGCCAGCAGCTTGCTGCAAGCTACCTACGAGCAGTACTTC. The full variable domain, completed using reference TRBV7-9 and TRBJ2-7, is DTGVSQNPRHKITKRGQNVTFRCDPISEHNRLYWYRQTLGQGPEFLTYFQNEAQLEKSRLLSDRFSAERPKGSFSTLEIQRTEQGDSAMYLCASSLLQATYEQYFGPGTRLTVT.

This chain joins TRBV4-1 and TRBJ2-2, with D maybe TRBD1 (5 bases). CDR3 length: 15 amino acids. V lost 6 bases and J 1 base, leaving 12 bases between the germline ends. Germline CDR1 is MGHRA and CDR2 is YSYEKL. CDR3 DNA: TGCGCCAGCAGGCCGGGTGACAGGAACACCGGGGAGCTGTTTTTT. It yields the protein CASRPGDRNTGELFF.

The rearrangement links TRBV2 to TRBJ1-1, with 8 bases identical to TRBD1. Trimming removed 8 bases from V and 2 bases from J; junction bases left unmatched: 1. The CDR3 spans 12 residues. Germline CDR1 SNHLY, CDR2 FYNNEI. The CDR3 is CASGQGNTEAFF. The DNA of the CDR3 is TGTGCCAGCGGACAGGGAAACACTGAAGCTTTCTTT.

The chain uses TRBV5-6 and TRBJ2-2; no clear D gene. CDR1 and CDR2 from the germline V gene are SGHDT and YYEEEE. V lost 0 bases and J 4 bases, leaving 7 bases between the germline ends. This CDR3 region has 14 residues. For the CDR3, the DNA is TGTGCCAGCAGCTTGGCCCTGATCACCGGGGAGCTGTTTTTT. This translates into CASSLALITGELFF.

The V gene is TRBV7-6, the J gene TRBJ2-6, with D perhaps matching TRBD2 (6 bases). CDR1 and CDR2 from the germline V gene are SGHVS and FNYEAQ. The CDR3 runs to 17 residues. V lost 8 bases to trimming and J lost 0 bases, with 17 bases between them. This CDR3 is CASGPTTGVSGANVLTF. The CDR3 bases are TGTGCCAGCGGTCCCACGACGGGGGTCTCTGGGGCCAACGTCCTGACTTTC.

V usage is TRBV10-3 and J usage is TRBJ1-1, with 9 bases matching TRBD1. The V segment lost 7 bases and the J segment 5 bases; nucleotides outside the gene matches: 5. The germline gives CDR1 ENHRY, CDR2 SYGVKD. The CDR3 length is 13 residues. CDR3 DNA: TGTGCCATCAACAGGGGGCGCGAGACTGAAGCTTTCTTT. Protein sequence: CAINRGRETEAFF.

The chain uses TRBV6-5 and TRBJ2-5; 7 nucleotides match TRBD1. Losses at the gene ends were 4 bases for V and 5 bases for J; bases not matched to a gene: 13. Germline V gene sequence: CDR1 MNHEY, CDR2 SVGAGI. The CDR3 is 16 amino acids. The CDR3 loop reads CASSSLDGTVRETQYF. The CDR3 DNA reads TGTGCCAGCAGTTCACTGGACGGGACAGTGAGGGAGACCCAGTACTTC.

This chain connects TRBV2 to TRBJ2-3, with D tentatively TRBD2 (6 bases). The CDR3 has 16 amino acids. V was cut by 4 bases and J by 0 bases, with 14 bases left in between. CDR1 and CDR2 (germline): SNHLY, FYNNEI. The CDR3 region is CASSGGVQGSTDTQYF. The CDR3 nucleotides are TGTGCCAGCAGTGGCGGGGTCCAGGGAAGCACAGATACGCAGTATTTT.

This rearrangement joins TRBV5-1 to TRBJ1-2; TRBD1 aligns across 8 bases. Germline assignment: CDR1 SGHRS and CDR2 YFSETQ. This CDR3 comprises 14 residues. Unmatched junction bases numbered 8, after V lost 3 bases and J lost 7 bases. CDR3 in DNA: TGCGCCAGCAGCTCCGGACAGGGTGAAGGTGGCTACACCTTC. This sequence encodes CASSSGQGEGGYTF.

This chain uses TRBV11-3 with TRBJ1-1; D is unclear. This CDR3 contains 13 residues. V lost 5 bases, J lost 5 bases, and 12 bases lay in between. Germline V lookup: CDR1 SGHNT, CDR2 YENEEA. CDR3 protein: CASSLVAGTEAFF. As DNA, the CDR3 is TGTGCCAGCAGCCTCGTAGCGGGGACTGAAGCTTTCTTT. The full variable domain, rest sourced from reference TRBV11-3 and TRBJ1-1, is EAGVVQSPRYKIIEKKQPVAFWCNPISGHNTLYWYLQNLGQGPELLIRYENEEAVDDSQLPKDRFSAERLKGVDSTLKIQPAELGDSAVYLCASSLVAGTEAFFGQGTRLTVV.

V is TRBV19 and J is TRBJ1-5, with 7 bases matching TRBD1. Germline trimming cut 1 base from V and 6 bases from J; bases unmatched to any gene: 12. Germline V gene lookup returns CDR1 LNHDA and CDR2 SQIVND (reference sequence). This CDR3 spans 17 amino acids. Here the CDR3 DNA reads TGTGCCAGTAGTATAGTTGGAACAGGGGCAAGGAGTCAGCCCCAGCATTTT. It encodes CASSIVGTGARSQPQHF.

V and J are TRBV10-1 and TRBJ2-5; D may be TRBD1 (5 bases). The germline gives CDR1 WNHNN, CDR2 SYGVQD (reference sequence). V was trimmed by 0 bases and J by 4 bases, leaving 9 bases between them. This CDR3 comprises 14 residues. This CDR3 is CASSESQGRETQYF. Here the CDR3 DNA reads TGCGCCAGCAGTGAGTCCCAGGGTCGAGAGACCCAGTACTTC.